The entry that follows covers one T cell receptor (beta chain) sequence. There is no known antigen for this receptor. Per-base qualities were not stored, and no clone one base away is much larger. The CDR3 starts with the cysteine, ends with the phenylalanine, and has 15 residues. The only DNA kept is the CDR3, 45 bases in frame from the first base. In the germline V gene, CDR1 corresponds to SNHLY and CDR2 to FYNNEI. Trimming removed 5 bases from V and 3 bases from J; the gene matches leave 7 bases unexplained. The sample comes from a study of response to subunit inactivated influenza vaccine (dated by TCRdb to 2016 to 2019). A note on the overall study: To follow how T cells responded to a trivalent subunit inactivated influenza vaccine, the researchers relied on deep quantitative profiling of the T cell receptor repertoire. What the research found in general, with its limitations: It was suggested by the authors that each seasonal influenza vaccination may recruit only a limited number of new T cells.

The library was prepared using RT-PCR. TCRdb lists the instrument as Illumina HiSeq 2500. The public reads were run again by TCRdb, first through fastp at Q25 and then through MiXCR, and only productive beta chains were kept. Duplicate CDR3 protein sequences are folded into a single record with the most common DNA and genes. The sample table holds hundreds of thousands of distinct CDR3 sequences, of which 25% were seen once. The top ten hold approximately 2% of the sample. The sample consisted of CD4+ T cells sorted from PBMCs, taken roughly 5 days after vaccination. This sequence uses TRBV2 and TRBJ2-3, with TRBD2 matching 8 junction bases. The TCR comes from a man aged 45-65 years who received an inactivated influenza vaccine. Donor details come from another sample of the same person, matched by shared clones. CDR3 reads: CASSYGGADTDTQYF. Read as DNA, the sequence is TGTGCCAGCAGTTACGGGGGGGCAGATACAGATACGCAGTATTTT.